This TCR beta chain appears in the sequencing data of a study of response to subunit inactivated influenza vaccine. Study results and caveats: Only a handful of new T cells, the authors suggested, are recruited with each seasonal influenza vaccination.

With 0 bases removed from V and 8 bases from J, the gap between germline ends came to 17 bases. Germline values: CDR1 SGDLS, CDR2 YYNGEE. This CDR3 spans 15 amino acids. TCRdb analysed the RT-PCR reads with MiXCR anew, one entry per CDR3 protein. The table lists hundreds of thousands of distinct CDR3 sequences, 15% to 19% of them singletons. This clonotype was seen only a few times. The antigen remains unidentified. This specimen consisted of PBMCs from blood, obtained 12 days after vaccination. The clonotype originates from a man aged 45-65 years who received an inactivated influenza vaccine. V and J are TRBV9 and TRBJ1-2, with D possibly matching TRBD1 (6 bases). CDR3 DNA: TGTGCCAGCAGCGTAGATATTGGCACGCAGGGGGGCTACACCTTC. Translated: CASSVDIGTQGGYTF.